This TCR beta chain was captured in a study of T cells after yellow fever vaccination. One entry per CDR3 protein results from TCRdb running MiXCR on the 5' RACE reads. Of about 340,000 distinct CDR3 sequences listed, about 4% were seen once; the top ten hold 20% to 25%. The CDR3 spans 17 residues. Germline CDR1 reads SGHTA; CDR2 reads FQGNSA. V gave up 1 base and J gave up 0 bases; unmatched junction bases: 2. V gene TRBV7-2 combines with J gene TRBJ2-1, with TRBD2 matching 11 bases. This TCR derives from a man aged 18 to 29 who received the YFV17D yellow fever vaccine. The starting material was PBMCs, obtained 5 days after the yellow fever booster vaccination. This CDR3 is CASSLVAGGSSYNEQFF. The CDR3 DNA reads as TGTGCCAGCAGCTTAGTAGCGGGGGGGAGCTCCTACAATGAGCAGTTCTTC.